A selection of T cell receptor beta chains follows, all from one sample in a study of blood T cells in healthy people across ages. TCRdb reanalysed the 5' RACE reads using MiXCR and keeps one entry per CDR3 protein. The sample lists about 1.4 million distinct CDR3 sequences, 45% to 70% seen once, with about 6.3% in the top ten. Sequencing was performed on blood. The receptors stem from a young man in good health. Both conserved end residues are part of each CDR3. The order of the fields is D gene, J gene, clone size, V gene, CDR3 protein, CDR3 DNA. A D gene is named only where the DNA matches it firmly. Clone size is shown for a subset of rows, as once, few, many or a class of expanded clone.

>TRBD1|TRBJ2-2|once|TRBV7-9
CASSPNRGTTGELFF
TGTGCCAGCAGCCCTAACAGGGGGACCACCGGGGAGCTGTTTTTT
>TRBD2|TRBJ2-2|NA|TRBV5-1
CASSTSGVNTGELFF
TGCGCCAGCAGCACTAGCGGGGTTAACACCGGGGAGCTGTTTTTT
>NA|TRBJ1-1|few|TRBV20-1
CSARVSDTEAFF
TGCAGTGCTAGAGTCTCGGACACTGAAGCTTTCTTT
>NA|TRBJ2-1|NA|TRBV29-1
CSVVSGPYNEQFF
TGCAGCGTTGTCAGCGGTCCCTACAATGAGCAGTTCTTC
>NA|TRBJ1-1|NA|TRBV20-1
CSARDLKGTEAFF
TGCAGTGCTAGAGATCTAAAGGGGACTGAAGCTTTCTTT
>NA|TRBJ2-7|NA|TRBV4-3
CASSQEVVVEGEPYEQYF
TGCGCCAGCAGCCAAGAGGTTGTTGTGGAGGGGGAGCCCTACGAGCAGTACTTC
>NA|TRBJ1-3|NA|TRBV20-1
CGVDLSGNTIYF
TGCGGGGTTGATCTCTCTGGAAACACCATATATTTT
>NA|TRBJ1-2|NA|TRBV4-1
CASSPPLGDLYTF
TGCGCCAGCAGCCCACCTTTGGGGGACCTCTACACCTTC
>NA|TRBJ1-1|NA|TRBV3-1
CASTLTLTNTEAFF
TGTGCCAGCACCCTGACCCTCACGAACACTGAAGCTTTCTTT
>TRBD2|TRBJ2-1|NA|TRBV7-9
CASSITGTSYEQFF
TGTGCCAGCAGCATCACCGGGACTAGTTATGAGCAGTTCTTC
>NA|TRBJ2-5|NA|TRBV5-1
CASSPPPIETQYF
TGCGCCAGCAGCCCCCCCCCTATAGAGACCCAGTACTTC
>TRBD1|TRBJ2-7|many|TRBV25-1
CASGDSYEQYF
TGTGCCAGCGGGGACAGCTACGAGCAGTACTTC
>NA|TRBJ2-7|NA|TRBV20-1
CSASRASRLEQYF
TGCAGTGCTAGTAGAGCTAGCCGGCTCGAGCAGTACTTC
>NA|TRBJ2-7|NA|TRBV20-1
CSARDLRVENEQYF
TGCAGTGCTAGAGATCTTAGGGTCGAGAACGAGCAGTACTTC
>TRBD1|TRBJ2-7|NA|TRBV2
CASRSQGQSYEQYF
TGTGCCAGCAGGTCCCAGGGACAGAGCTACGAGCAGTACTTC
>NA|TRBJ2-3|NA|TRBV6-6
CASSLPAYTDTQYF
TGTGCCAGCAGTTTACCGGCCTACACAGATACGCAGTATTTT
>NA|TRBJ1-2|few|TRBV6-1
CASSTGGTNYGYTF
TGTGCCAGCAGTACCGGGGGGACTAACTATGGCTACACCTTC
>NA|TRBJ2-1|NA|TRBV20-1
CSASSLDSISSYNEQFF
TGCAGTGCTAGTTCTTTGGACAGTATCAGCTCCTACAATGAGCAGTTCTTC
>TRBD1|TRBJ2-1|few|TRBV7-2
CASSLVVQGAGEQFF
TGTGCCAGCAGCTTAGTTGTACAGGGGGCGGGGGAGCAGTTCTTC
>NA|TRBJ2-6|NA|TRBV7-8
CASSLDRSATASGANVLTF
TGTGCCAGCAGCTTAGACCGATCCGCGACCGCCTCTGGGGCCAACGTCCTGACTTTC
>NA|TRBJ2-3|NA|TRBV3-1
CASSQGRGNTDTQYF
TGTGCCAGCAGCCAAGGGCGTGGGAACACAGATACGCAGTATTTT
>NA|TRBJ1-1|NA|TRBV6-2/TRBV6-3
CASRRLDIMAEAFF
TGTGCCAGCAGAAGACTGGACATCATGGCTGAAGCTTTCTTT
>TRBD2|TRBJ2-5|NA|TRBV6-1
CASSVTSFRETQYF
TGTGCCAGCAGTGTGACTAGCTTTAGGGAGACCCAGTACTTC
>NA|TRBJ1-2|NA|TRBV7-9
CASSDPLFSSGYTF
TGTGCCAGCAGCGACCCCCTCTTTTCTAGCGGCTACACCTTC
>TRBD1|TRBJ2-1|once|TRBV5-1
CASSGGGTGGYNEQFF
TGCGCCAGCAGCGGAGGGGGGACAGGGGGCTACAATGAGCAGTTCTTC
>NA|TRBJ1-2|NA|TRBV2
CASTAGSNYGYTF
TGTGCCAGCACGGCAGGGAGCAACTATGGCTACACCTTC
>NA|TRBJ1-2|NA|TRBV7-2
CTSSLVGATRNGYTF
TGTACCAGCAGCTTAGTTGGCGCGACGCGGAATGGCTACACCTTC
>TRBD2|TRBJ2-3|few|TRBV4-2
CASSQELREAGRTDTQYF
TGTGCCAGCAGCCAAGAATTGCGGGAGGCTGGAAGGACAGATACGCAGTATTTT
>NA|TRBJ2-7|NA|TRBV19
CASSIEAGSSYEQYF
TGTGCCAGTAGTATCGAGGCAGGGTCGTCCTACGAGCAGTACTTC
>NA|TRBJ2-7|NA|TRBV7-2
CASSFQPGLIYEQYF
TGTGCCAGCAGCTTTCAACCGGGACTGATCTACGAGCAGTACTTC
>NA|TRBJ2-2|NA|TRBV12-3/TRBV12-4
CASSLISPGELFF
TGTGCCAGCAGTTTAATTTCCCCCGGGGAGCTGTTTTTT
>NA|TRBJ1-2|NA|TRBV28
CASVNGLGGYTF
TGTGCCAGCGTCAATGGGTTGGGCGGCTACACCTTC
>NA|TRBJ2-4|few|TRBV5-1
CASSFTGDLNIQYF
TGCGCCAGCAGCTTCACGGGGGACTTGAACATTCAGTACTTC
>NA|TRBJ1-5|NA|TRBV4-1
CASSQLPLQPQHF
TGCGCCAGCAGCCAACTCCCTTTACAGCCCCAGCATTTT
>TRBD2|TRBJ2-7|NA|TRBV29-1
CSVTGTSPYEQYF
TGCAGCGTGACCGGGACTAGCCCCTACGAGCAGTACTTC
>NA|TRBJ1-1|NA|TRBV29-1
CSVEGEGTEAFF
TGCAGCGTTGAAGGGGAGGGGACTGAAGCTTTCTTT
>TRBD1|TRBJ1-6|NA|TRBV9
CASSVFGSRDSDSPLHF
TGTGCCAGCAGCGTCTTCGGTTCCCGGGACAGCGATTCACCCCTCCACTTT
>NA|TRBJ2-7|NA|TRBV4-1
CASSQDMYNEQYF
TGCGCCAGCAGCCAAGATATGTACAATGAGCAGTACTTC
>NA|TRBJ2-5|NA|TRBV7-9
CASSPTPTGFEETQYF
TGTGCCAGCAGCCCAACCCCGACAGGTTTCGAAGAGACCCAGTACTTC
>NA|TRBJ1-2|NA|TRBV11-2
CASSLVDNYGYTF
TGTGCCAGCAGCTTAGTGGATAACTATGGCTACACCTTC
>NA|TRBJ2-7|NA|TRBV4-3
CASSQDMAGYEQYF
TGCGCCAGCAGCCAAGATATGGCAGGGTACGAGCAGTACTTC
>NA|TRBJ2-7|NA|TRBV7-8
CTSSGTYEQYF
TGTACCAGCAGCGGTACCTACGAGCAGTACTTC
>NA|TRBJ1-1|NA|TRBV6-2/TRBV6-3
CASSTGPITEAFF
TGTGCCAGCAGTACCGGGCCGATCACTGAAGCTTTCTTT
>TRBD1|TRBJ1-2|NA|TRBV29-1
CSVEGTGDGYTF
TGCAGCGTTGAAGGGACAGGGGACGGCTACACCTTC
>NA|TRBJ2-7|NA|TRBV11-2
CASNQGIKVGYEQYF
TGTGCCAGCAACCAAGGGATCAAGGTGGGGTACGAGCAGTACTTC
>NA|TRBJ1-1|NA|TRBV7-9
CASSFGDRQAFF
TGTGCCAGCAGCTTTGGTGACCGCCAAGCTTTCTTT
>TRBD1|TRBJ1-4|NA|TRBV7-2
CASSPPWDRGHEKLFF
TGTGCCAGCAGCCCCCCATGGGACAGGGGTCATGAAAAACTGTTTTTT
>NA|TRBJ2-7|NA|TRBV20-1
CSANLRRGLSQYF
TGCAGTGCCAACCTTCGGCGGGGCTTGTCCCAGTACTTC
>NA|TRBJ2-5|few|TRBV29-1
CSVPAWQETQYF
TGCAGCGTTCCCGCATGGCAAGAGACCCAGTACTTC
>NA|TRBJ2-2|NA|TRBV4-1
CASSQVPAGELFF
TGCGCCAGCAGCCAAGTCCCCGCCGGGGAGCTGTTTTTT
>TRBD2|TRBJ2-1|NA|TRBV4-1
CASSPRGGTYNEQFF
TGCGCCAGCAGCCCCCGGGGAGGGACCTACAATGAGCAGTTCTTC
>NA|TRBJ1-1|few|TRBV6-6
CASTPFTGEKAFF
TGTGCCAGCACCCCCTTTACGGGTGAAAAAGCTTTCTTT
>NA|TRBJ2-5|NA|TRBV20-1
CSASGLRGGETQYF
TGCAGTGCTAGTGGCCTCCGGGGAGGAGAGACCCAGTACTTC
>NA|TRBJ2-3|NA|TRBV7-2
CASSRDFTDTQYF
TGTGCCAGCAGTCGGGACTTCACAGATACGCAGTATTTT
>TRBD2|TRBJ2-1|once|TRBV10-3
CAISESPGLAGDEQFF
TGTGCCATCAGTGAGTCCCCGGGACTAGCGGGTGATGAGCAGTTCTTC
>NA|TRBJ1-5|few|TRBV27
CASRRLLGNQPQHF
TGTGCCAGCCGCAGGTTACTTGGCAATCAGCCCCAGCATTTT